A selection of T cell receptor beta chains follows, all from one sample in a study of CD8 T cells in Susac syndrome. TCRdb processed the immunoSEQ multiplex PCR reads anew with MiXCR; each CDR3 protein has one entry. This sample has roughly 130,000 distinct CDR3 sequences, with about 95% found just once. The source material was CD4+ T cells from PBMCs. Receptor source: a human donor in good health. Both conserved end residues are part of each CDR3.

len,v_gene,j_gene,CDR3aa
16,TRBV11-1,TRBJ2-5,CASSRGTAFRGETQYF
16,TRBV19,TRBJ1-5,CATQLVSPAGNQPQHF
16,TRBV4-1,TRBJ2-7,CASSQSPGQRLYEQYF
13,TRBV28,TRBJ1-5,CASIEGAGQPQHF
15,TRBV6-5,TRBJ2-7,CASRSSTFGLHEQYF
15,TRBV7-2,TRBJ2-3,CASSLAGTDTDTQYF
13,TRBV15,TRBJ2-7,CATSRGTGYEQYF
12,TRBV3-1,TRBJ1-1,CASSQSETEAFF
16,TRBV19,TRBJ1-5,CASTQGTLASNQPQHF
15,TRBV28,TRBJ2-7,CASSVPGTGSYEQYF
15,TRBV29-1,TRBJ2-5,CSVALRGTIQETQYF
15,TRBV6-6,TRBJ2-5,CASSYAGPGEETQYF
13,TRBV7-2,TRBJ2-1,CASSLGSRSEQFF
13,TRBV18,TRBJ2-7,CASSPLPGNEQYF
13,TRBV29-1,TRBJ1-5,CSVQDRVNQPQHF
15,TRBV5-1,TRBJ2-5,CASSLPLADLETQYF
15,TRBV2,TRBJ1-2,CASRGIREGNYGYTF
14,TRBV5-4,TRBJ1-4,CASSFGSGQGRMFF
14,TRBV29-1,TRBJ1-2,CSVEGGTVFNGYTF
14,TRBV5-1,TRBJ2-5,CASSLGLTEEAQYF
14,TRBV6-2/TRBV6-3,TRBJ1-1,CASSSSLWDTEAFF
14,TRBV12-3/TRBV12-4,TRBJ2-7,CASTRSGSSYEQYF
15,TRBV29-1,TRBJ2-7,CSTTDGLRGSYEQYF
12,TRBV2,TRBJ2-7,CASTGISYEQYF
16,TRBV7-6,TRBJ2-3,CASSKTGTGGTDTQYF
14,TRBV12-3/TRBV12-4,TRBJ2-7,CASSRQRTGGQQYF
14,TRBV6-5,TRBJ2-7,CASSYSATTYEQYF
14,TRBV7-9,TRBJ1-1,CASSLTGVNTEAFF
16,TRBV27,TRBJ2-5,CASGMRAGLSGETQYF
12,TRBV3-1,TRBJ2-5,CASSQGGETQYF
14,TRBV2,TRBJ2-7,CASSGTGVTYEQYF
17,TRBV10-2,TRBJ2-3,CASSESAATEGTDTQYF
12,TRBV3-1,TRBJ2-3,CASSQVKDTQYF
15,TRBV6-5,TRBJ2-1,CASSSPSGSRNEQFF
16,TRBV3-1,TRBJ2-3,CASSHSGRASGDTQYF
15,TRBV29-1,TRBJ2-3,CSVGGAGGGADTQYF
14,TRBV7-2,TRBJ1-4,CASSSDRGNEKLFF
14,TRBV4-2,TRBJ1-1,CASSLTGTDTEAFF
15,TRBV12-3/TRBV12-4,TRBJ2-1,CASRHHGGAYNEQFF
16,TRBV2,TRBJ2-1,CATTREALGRYNEQFF
15,TRBV3-1,TRBJ1-3,CASSRPGLSGNTIYF
16,TRBV5-1,TRBJ2-1,CASSLGAGETYNEQFF
15,TRBV15,TRBJ1-1,CATSRDLGLGGEAFF
14,TRBV27,TRBJ1-3,CASSSAGTGNTIYF
14,TRBV2,TRBJ2-2,CASSPGQGTGELFF
13,TRBV7-2,TRBJ2-1,CASSLGPRNEQFF
14,TRBV7-9,TRBJ2-5,CASSRGTAQETQYF
13,TRBV3-1,TRBJ1-3,CASSQVGGNTIYF
14,TRBV4-1,TRBJ2-7,CASSFDSDGYEQYF
21,TRBV30,TRBJ2-6,CAWSPYHPTGKSVMGANVLTF
16,TRBV23-1,TRBJ2-1,CASSQSGRTDKNEQFF
15,TRBV27,TRBJ2-1,CASSFMTGKSNEQFF
12,TRBV11-1,TRBJ2-7,CASSYRGHEQYF
16,TRBV4-1,TRBJ1-1,CASIPTPQGSNTEAFF
14,TRBV19,TRBJ2-1,CASSSSADINEQFF
14,TRBV3-1,TRBJ2-1,CASSQETGGREQFF
14,TRBV12-3/TRBV12-4,TRBJ2-7,CASSFGTGRHEQYF
13,TRBV12-3/TRBV12-4,TRBJ1-1,CASNLYRTTEAFF
13,TRBV27,TRBJ1-1,CASSLGRGTEAFF
13,TRBV6-1,TRBJ2-3,CASETLRTDTQYF